The 8 T cell receptor beta chains in this list originate from one sample, sequenced in a study of T cells in Graves' hyperthyroidism and ophthalmopathy. Amplification yielded TCR beta CDR3 regions, with RNA transcripts as the source. The study used the HTBI primer set for a first-round RT-PCR of the TCR CDR3. In TCRdb, the multiplex PCR reads were re-called with MiXCR into one record per CDR3 protein. The sample includes roughly 840,000 distinct CDR3 sequences, 38% of them seen just once. The specimen was blood. The source is a man between 18 and 29 years old with Graves' hyperthyroidism.

This clonotype was seen at least ten times. The chain links TRBV25-1 to TRBJ1-1, with 7 bases fitting TRBD1. Germline V gene lookup returns CDR1 MGHDK and CDR2 SYGVNS. After removal of 6 bases from V and 1 base from J, the junction contained 2 bases not matched to a gene. The CDR3 covers 13 residues. Here the CDR3 reads CASRRTGNTEAFF. Written as DNA, the CDR3 is TGTGCCAGCAGGCGGACAGGGAACACTGAAGCTTTCTTT.

The chain uses TRBV19 and TRBJ1-1; D possibly corresponds to TRBD1 (5 bases). The V and J ends lost 4 bases and 1 base respectively, with 10 bases between them. There are 14 residues in the CDR3. Germline V gives CDR1 LNHDA, CDR2 SQIVND (reference sequence). The CDR3 sequence: CASSTGMRNTEAFF. The CDR3 DNA reads as TGTGCCAGTAGTACAGGGATGAGGAACACTGAAGCTTTCTTT.

V usage is TRBV29-1 and J usage is TRBJ2-7, with 7 bases fitting TRBD1. The CDR3 consists of 14 residues. Germline CDR1 and CDR2: SQVTM and ANQGSEA. J was trimmed by 6 bases and V by 6 bases; bases with no gene match: 14. The CDR3 reads CSVFLGTVGLEQYF. CDR3 in DNA: TGCAGCGTATTTCTGGGGACAGTGGGTCTCGAGCAGTACTTC.

This clonotype occurred a few times. The chain joins TRBV29-1 to TRBJ2-7; D is perhaps TRBD1 or TRBD2 (5 bases each). Trimming took off 4 bases at V and 1 base at J, with 11 bases between the two ends. CDR1 is SQVTM and CDR2 is ANQGSEA in the germline V gene. The CDR3 has 13 residues. The CDR3 sequence is CSVVRGSSYEQYF. CDR3 DNA sequence: TGCAGCGTTGTCCGGGGCAGTTCCTACGAGCAGTACTTC.

CDR3 sequence: CSATDRGDEQYF. The DNA for the CDR3 is TGCAGCGCTACGGACAGGGGGGACGAGCAGTACTTC. V and J are TRBV29-1 and TRBJ2-7; 10 bases are shared with TRBD1. V shed 7 bases and J 5 bases; nucleotides not matched to a gene: 5. The CDR3 runs to 12 residues. Germline V gives CDR1 SQVTM, CDR2 ANQGSEA.

This rearrangement joins TRBV5-1 to TRBJ2-2; D is ambiguous. CDR1 and CDR2 (germline): SGHRS, YFSETQ. Deletions cut 0 bases from V and 4 bases from J, with 7 bases between. The CDR3 totals 14 residues. The DNA for the CDR3 is TGCGCCAGCAGCTTGGTGTCCGTCACCGGGGAGCTGTTTTTT. Protein sequence: CASSLVSVTGELFF.

This clonotype showed up just a few times. The chain employs TRBV11-2 and TRBJ1-1, with a possible D match to TRBD1 (6 bases). V was clipped by 8 bases and J by 5 bases, with 18 bases between them. Germline loops: CDR1 SGHAT, CDR2 FQNNGV. The CDR3 has 14 amino acids. This chain's CDR3 is CASSATGTLTEAFF. In DNA, the CDR3 is TGTGCCAGCTCGGCGACAGGAACCCTTACTGAAGCTTTCTTT. Complete variable domain (other parts from reference TRBV11-2 and TRBJ1-1): EAGVAQSPRYKIIEKRQSVAFWCNPISGHATLYWYQQILGQGPKLLIQFQNNGVVDDSQLPKDRFSAERLKGVDSTLKIQPAKLEDSAVYLCASSATGTLTEAFFGQGTRLTVV.

The V gene is TRBV29-1, the J gene TRBJ1-5, with D uncertain. The CDR3 loop spans 13 amino acids. V dropped 5 bases and J dropped 2 bases, with 10 bases sitting between them. The germline gives CDR1 SQVTM, CDR2 ANQGSEA. This CDR3 reads CSVSRAGNQPQHF. CDR3 sequence (DNA): TGCAGCGTTAGTAGGGCGGGCAATCAGCCCCAGCATTTT.